A selection of T cell receptor beta chains follows, all from one sample in a study of blood T cell repertoires in COVID-19. Profiled with immunoSEQ multiplex PCR; TCRdb holds only in-frame clones, not every one. The data hold 85,000 to 110,000 clones, with about 90% observed a single time. What was sequenced was peripheral blood. Receptor source: a human donor in a cohort sampled during active COVID-19. The CDR3 runs from the conserved cysteine through the conserved F or W. A D gene is named only where the DNA matches it firmly. The size field is filled for only some rows; it gives once, few, many or a size class.

abundance	j_gene	v_gene	d_gene	CDR3aa	CDR3nt
once	TRBJ1-5	TRBV6-6	-	CASSYPGIQPQHF	TGTGCCAGCAGTTACCCAGGGATTCAGCCCCAGCATTTT
-	TRBJ1-2	TRBV27	TRBD1	CASSRTGGDGYTF	TGTGCCAGCAGCAGAACAGGGGGCGATGGCTACACCTTC
-	TRBJ2-3	TRBV3-1/TRBV3-2	-	CASSQGGLRLSPDTQYF	TGTGCCAGCAGCCAAGGTGGACTCAGACTATCCCCGGATACGCAGTATTTT
-	TRBJ2-1	TRBV7-2	TRBD2	CASSPTGTRGDNEQFF	TGTGCCAGCAGCCCGACCGGGACTAGGGGCGACAATGAGCAGTTCTTC
-	TRBJ2-2	TRBV2	-	CASSGDGGAGTGELFF	TGTGCCAGCAGTGGGGACGGAGGCGCGGGAACCGGGGAGCTGTTTTTT
-	TRBJ2-2	TRBV28	-	CANTSPTRPNTGELFF	TGTGCCAACACCTCACCCACACGCCCGAACACCGGGGAGCTGTTTTTT
-	TRBJ1-2	TRBV5-4	-	CASSLSRENYGYTF	TGTGCCAGCAGCTTGTCTAGGGAGAACTATGGCTACACCTTC
-	TRBJ1-1	TRBV7-9	-	CASSTPSTPEAFF	TGTGCCAGCAGCACCCCCTCGACACCTGAAGCTTTCTTT
-	TRBJ2-2	TRBV7-6	TRBD2	CASSRPSGGPAGELFF	TGTGCCAGCAGCCGACCTAGCGGGGGGCCGGCCGGGGAGCTGTTTTTT
-	TRBJ1-3	TRBV11-3	TRBD1	CASSPGRGPGNTIYF	TGTGCCAGCAGCCCCGGGAGGGGGCCTGGAAACACCATATATTTT
-	TRBJ2-5	TRBV24-1	TRBD2	CATSARWEAGGKETQYF	TGTGCCACCAGCGCGCGTTGGGAGGCGGGAGGGAAAGAGACCCAGTACTTC
few	TRBJ1-1	TRBV6-5	-	CASIREREAFF	TGTGCCAGCATCCGGGAGCGTGAAGCTTTCTTT
few	TRBJ1-2	TRBV5-1	TRBD1	CASSLHRGRDYGYTF	TGCGCCAGCAGCTTACACAGGGGGCGCGACTATGGCTACACCTTC
-	TRBJ1-2	TRBV12-3/TRBV12-4	-	CASSLDQNYGYTF	TGTGCCAGCAGTTTAGATCAGAACTATGGCTACACCTTC
once	TRBJ2-5	TRBV4-1	TRBD2	CASSQEGLAGGEGETQYF	TGCGCCAGCAGCCAAGAAGGCCTAGCGGGAGGGGAGGGGGAGACCCAGTACTTC
-	TRBJ2-7	TRBV9	-	CASSVGAPPWEQYF	TGTGCCAGCAGCGTAGGGGCGCCTCCCTGGGAGCAGTACTTC
-	TRBJ2-1	TRBV7-3	-	CASSLGTPWDEQFF	TGTGCCAGCAGCTTAGGGACTCCCTGGGATGAGCAGTTCTTC
-	TRBJ2-3	TRBV19	-	CASSGGQTSTDTQYF	TGTGCCAGTAGTGGAGGACAGACTAGCACAGATACGCAGTATTTT
-	TRBJ2-1	TRBV6-5	TRBD2	CASSYGTRYNEQFF	TGTGCCAGCAGTTACGGGACTAGATACAATGAGCAGTTCTTC
-	TRBJ2-5	TRBV6-2/TRBV6-3	TRBD2	CASSYRDYGETQYF	TGTGCCAGCAGTTACCGGGACTATGGAGAGACCCAGTACTTC
once	TRBJ1-2	TRBV4-1	-	CASSQSTRRETLYGYTF	TGCGCCAGCAGCCAATCCACCCGACGGGAGACTCTTTATGGCTACACCTTC
-	TRBJ1-6	TRBV6-5	-	CASSRDTNSPLHF	TGTGCCAGCTCACGGGATACGAATTCACCCCTCCACTTT
-	TRBJ2-5	TRBV24-1	-	CATSDRRGTETQYF	TGTGCCACCAGTGATCGTCGGGGAACGGAGACCCAGTACTTC
once	TRBJ1-1	TRBV9	-	CASSADWDATEAFF	TGTGCCAGCAGCGCGGACTGGGATGCCACTGAAGCTTTCTTT
-	TRBJ2-7	TRBV19	-	CASSIGNANEQYF	TGTGCCAGTAGTATCGGGAATGCGAACGAGCAGTACTTC
-	TRBJ2-1	TRBV6-4	TRBD2	CASSETASGSYEQFF	TGTGCCAGCAGTGAAACGGCTAGCGGGAGCTATGAGCAGTTCTTC
-	TRBJ2-6	TRBV19	-	CASTTGYGANVLTF	TGTGCCAGTACCACAGGGTACGGGGCCAACGTCCTGACTTTC
-	TRBJ2-5	TRBV12-3/TRBV12-4	-	CASSRWQETQYF	TGTGCCAGCAGTCGGTGGCAAGAGACCCAGTACTTC
-	TRBJ2-7	TRBV5-1	-	CASSLQGVEQYF	TGCGCCAGCAGCTTGCAGGGCGTCGAGCAGTACTTC
-	TRBJ2-7	TRBV14	-	CASSQEGSLRSKQYF	TGTGCCAGCAGCCAAGAAGGGAGCCTTAGAAGTAAGCAGTACTTC
-	TRBJ2-5	TRBV7-9	TRBD1	CASSPNPGQGRETQYF	TGTGCCAGCAGCCCTAACCCGGGACAGGGGAGAGAGACCCAGTACTTC
once	TRBJ2-4	TRBV7-8	-	CASSSTEGTLAKNIQYF	TGTGCCAGCAGCTCCACCGAGGGTACACTAGCCAAAAACATTCAGTACTTC
-	TRBJ2-5	TRBV6-5	-	CASGAVEQETQYF	TGTGCCAGTGGGGCAGTAGAGCAAGAGACCCAGTACTTC
-	TRBJ1-4	TRBV28	-	CASRVGGTNEKLFF	TGTGCCAGCAGGGTCGGGGGAACTAATGAAAAACTGTTTTTT
-	TRBJ1-2	TRBV5-1	TRBD1	CASSLSGTDYGYTF	TGCGCCAGCAGCTTATCCGGGACAGATTATGGCTACACCTTC
-	TRBJ1-6	TRBV5-4	-	CASGLSTGRNSPLHF	TGTGCCAGCGGCCTTAGTACAGGTCGTAATTCACCCCTCCACTTT
-	TRBJ2-5	TRBV9	TRBD2	CASSVVSGGAETQYF	TGTGCCAGCAGCGTAGTCAGCGGGGGGGCGGAGACCCAGTACTTC
-	TRBJ2-5	TRBV5-6	-	CASSLDGGETQYF	TGTGCCAGCAGCTTGGATGGAGGAGAGACCCAGTACTTC
-	TRBJ2-2	TRBV19	-	CASSKPGGSGELFF	TGTGCCAGTAGTAAGCCAGGGGGGTCCGGGGAGCTGTTTTTT
-	TRBJ1-1	TRBV5-1	-	CASSLAVSVTEAFF	TGCGCCAGCAGCTTGGCCGTCTCTGTCACTGAAGCTTTCTTT
-	TRBJ2-7	TRBV11-2	-	CASSLVAHEQYF	TGTGCCAGCAGCTTAGTGGCCCACGAGCAGTACTTC
-	TRBJ2-5	TRBV7-3	-	CASSLSPRGTQYF	TGTGCCAGCAGCTTATCACCCAGGGGGACCCAGTACTTC
-	TRBJ1-1	TRBV27	-	CASSADSEAFF	TGTGCCAGCAGTGCGGACAGTGAAGCTTTCTTT
-	TRBJ2-3	TRBV5-1	-	CASSFGQLQDTQYF	TGCGCCAGCAGCTTCGGACAGCTCCAAGATACGCAGTATTTT
-	TRBJ1-1	TRBV15	TRBD1	CATSRNQGGAFF	TGTGCCACCAGCAGGAACCAGGGGGGAGCTTTCTTT
-	TRBJ2-7	TRBV6-5	-	CASSYGGNSPYEQYF	TGTGCCAGCAGTTACGGGGGGAACAGCCCCTACGAGCAGTACTTC
-	TRBJ1-4	TRBV28	-	CASSPSRGQGEEKLFF	TGTGCCAGCAGCCCTTCGCGGGGGCAGGGAGAAGAAAAACTGTTTTTT
-	TRBJ2-6	TRBV27	-	CASSFQGPRFGANVLTF	TGTGCCAGCAGTTTTCAGGGGCCGAGATTCGGGGCCAACGTCCTGACTTTC
once	TRBJ2-5	TRBV24-1	TRBD1	CATSDIPGQGKETQYF	TGTGCCACCAGTGATATCCCGGGACAGGGAAAAGAGACCCAGTACTTC
-	TRBJ2-7	TRBV12-3/TRBV12-4	-	CASQRGGAEQYF	TGTGCCAGCCAACGTGGCGGAGCGGAGCAGTACTTC
-	TRBJ2-7	TRBV6-6	TRBD1	CASSSVRAGGDEQYF	TGTGCCAGCAGTAGTGTCCGGGCAGGGGGTGATGAGCAGTACTTC
-	TRBJ1-2	TRBV5-5	TRBD1	CASSPDREYGYTF	TGTGCCAGCAGCCCCGACAGGGAGTATGGCTACACCTTC